This T cell receptor (beta chain) was captured in a study of T cells after yellow fever vaccination. TCRdb redid the calling of the 5' RACE reads with MiXCR, one entry per CDR3 protein. The profile shows 320,000 or so distinct CDR3 sequences, less than 9.5% of them singletons. Study-wide results and caveats: The booster response re-showed most primary clones: 96% CD4, more than 80% CD8.

There are a few counts of this clonotype. Antigen unknown. This receptor was taken from a man between 18 and 35 years old who received the YFV17D yellow fever vaccine. Sequenced here: PBMCs, sampled roughly 46 days after the first yellow fever vaccination.

The CDR3 bases are TGTGCCAGCAGTGATCGCAGGAAAGAGACCCAGTACTTC. As protein: CASSDRRKETQYF. The chain carries TRBV2 and TRBJ2-5; D not resolved. This CDR3 spans 13 amino acids. The germline CDR1 and CDR2 sequences are SNHLY and FYNNEI. Trimming stripped 3 bases from V and 3 bases from J, with 8 bases between.